The clone carrying this T cell receptor (beta chain) was found a few times. This sample was taken from a study of blood T cells in healthy people across ages. CDR3 length equals 16 residues. V lost 4 bases to trimming and J lost 4 bases; unmatched junction nucleotides: 10. From germline, CDR1 is SGHVS and CDR2 FNYEAQ. Through a sample-barcoded 5' primer and a J-beta primer mix, a second PCR was run for roughly 7 to 12 cycles. TCRdb redid the calling of the 5' RACE reads with MiXCR, one entry per CDR3 protein. In the table there are 780,000 or so distinct CDR3 sequences, more than 20% of which are singletons. These data were also filed under a second study, of T cells of mothers and their children.

The clonotype originates from a boy aged 5-17 years in good health. The sequencing sample was made of blood. The rearrangement joins TRBV7-6 to TRBJ2-5, with 9 positions matching TRBD2. The CDR3 nucleotides read TGTGCCAGCAGCTCGGGGTTGCGGGAGGGGATAGAGACCCAGTACTTC. Its translation: CASSSGLREGIETQYF.